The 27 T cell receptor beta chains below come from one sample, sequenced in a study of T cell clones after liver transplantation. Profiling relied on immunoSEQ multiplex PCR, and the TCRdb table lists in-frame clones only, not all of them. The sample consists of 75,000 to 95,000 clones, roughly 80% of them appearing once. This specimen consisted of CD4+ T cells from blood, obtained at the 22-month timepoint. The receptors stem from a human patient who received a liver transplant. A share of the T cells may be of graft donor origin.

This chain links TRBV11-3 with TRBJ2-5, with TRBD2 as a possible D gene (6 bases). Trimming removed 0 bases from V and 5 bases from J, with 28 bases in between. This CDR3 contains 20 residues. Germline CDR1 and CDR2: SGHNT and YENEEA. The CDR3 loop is CASSLDPNGGFASVSETQYF. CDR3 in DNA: TGTGCCAGCAGCTTAGATCCAAATGGAGGGTTTGCATCGGTTAGCGAGACCCAGTACTTC.

The CDR3 spells CASSLAGISTDTQYF. Here the CDR3 DNA reads TGTGCCAGCAGCTTAGCTGGGATTAGCACAGATACGCAGTATTTT. The chain joins TRBV7-9 to TRBJ2-3; D gene ambiguous. CDR3 length: 15 amino acids. Trimming removed 0 bases at V and 0 bases at J, with 7 bases between. Germline V gene lookup returns CDR1 SEHNR and CDR2 FQNEAQ (reference sequence). Using reference TRBV7-9 and TRBJ2-3 for the parts outside the CDR3, the full variable domain is DTGVSQNPRHKITKRGQNVTFRCDPISEHNRLYWYRQTLGQGPEFLTYFQNEAQLEKSRLLSDRFSAERPKGSFSTLEIQRTEQGDSAMYLCASSLAGISTDTQYFGPGTRLTVL.

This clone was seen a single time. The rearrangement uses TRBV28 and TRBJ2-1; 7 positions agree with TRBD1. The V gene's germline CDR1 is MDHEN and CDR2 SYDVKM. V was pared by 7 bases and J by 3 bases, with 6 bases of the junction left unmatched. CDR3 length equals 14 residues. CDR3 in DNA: TGTGCCAGCATGCCGACAGGGAGCTACAATGAGCAGTTCTTC. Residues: CASMPTGSYNEQFF.

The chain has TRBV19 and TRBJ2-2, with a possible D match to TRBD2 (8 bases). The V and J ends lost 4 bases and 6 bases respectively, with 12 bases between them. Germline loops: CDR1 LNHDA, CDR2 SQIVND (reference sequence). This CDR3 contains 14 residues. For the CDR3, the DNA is TGTGCCAGTAGTACGGGAGGGGGCCCCGGGGAGCTGTTTTTT. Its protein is CASSTGGGPGELFF.

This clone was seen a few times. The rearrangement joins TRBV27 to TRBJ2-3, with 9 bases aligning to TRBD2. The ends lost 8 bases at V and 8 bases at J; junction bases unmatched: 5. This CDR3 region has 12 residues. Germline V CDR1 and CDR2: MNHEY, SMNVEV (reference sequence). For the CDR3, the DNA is TGTGCCAGCTGCGGGGGGGGCGGTACGCAGTATTTT. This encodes CASCGGGGTQYF.

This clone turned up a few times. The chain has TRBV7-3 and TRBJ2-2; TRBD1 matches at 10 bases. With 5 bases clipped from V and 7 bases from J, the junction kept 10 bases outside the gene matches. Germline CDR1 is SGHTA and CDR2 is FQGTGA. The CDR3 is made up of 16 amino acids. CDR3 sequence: CASSPGTGAYFGELFF. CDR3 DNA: TGTGCCAGCAGCCCCGGGACAGGGGCTTATTTCGGGGAGCTGTTTTTT.

CDR3 DNA: TGTGCCAGCAGTGGCGGGGGTGAAAAACTGTTTTTT. It is translated as CASSGGGEKLFF. The genes are TRBV6-6 and TRBJ1-4; possible D gene TRBD1, 5 bases. Germline CDR1 is MNHNY and CDR2 is SVGAGI (reference sequence). V was shortened by 5 bases and J by 7 bases, with 8 bases between the two germline ends. The CDR3 contains 12 residues.

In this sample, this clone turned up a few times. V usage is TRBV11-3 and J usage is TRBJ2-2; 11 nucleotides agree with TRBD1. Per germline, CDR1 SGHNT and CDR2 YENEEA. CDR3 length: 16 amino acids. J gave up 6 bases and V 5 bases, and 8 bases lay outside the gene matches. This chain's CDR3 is CASSRDRGTGAGELFF. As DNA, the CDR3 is TGTGCCAGCAGCAGGGACAGGGGGACGGGCGCCGGGGAGCTGTTTTTT.

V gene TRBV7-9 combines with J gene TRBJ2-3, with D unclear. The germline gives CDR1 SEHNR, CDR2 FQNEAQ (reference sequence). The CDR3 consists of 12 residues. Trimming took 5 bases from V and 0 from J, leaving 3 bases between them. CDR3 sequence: CASSLSTDTQYF. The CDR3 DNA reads TGTGCCAGCAGCCTGAGCACAGATACGCAGTATTTT.

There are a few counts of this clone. CDR3 protein: CASTRQGAMDTEAFF. The DNA for the CDR3 is TGTGCCAGCACCCGACAGGGGGCTATGGACACTGAAGCTTTCTTT. This chain joins TRBV2 and TRBJ1-1, with 10 bases matching TRBD1. Losses at the gene ends were 7 bases for V and 3 bases for J; bases not matched to a gene: 8. Germline V gives CDR1 SNHLY, CDR2 FYNNEI. The CDR3 has 15 residues.

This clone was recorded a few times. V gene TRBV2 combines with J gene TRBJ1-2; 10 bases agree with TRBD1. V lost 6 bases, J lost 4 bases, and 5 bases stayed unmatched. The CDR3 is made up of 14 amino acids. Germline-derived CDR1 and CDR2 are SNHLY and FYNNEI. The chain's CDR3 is CASRGQGESYGYTF. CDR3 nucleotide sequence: TGTGCCAGCAGAGGACAGGGGGAGAGCTATGGCTACACCTTC.

The CDR3 DNA sequence: TGTGCCAGTAGTTCATCACTGACTGTTACCTACGAGCAGTACTTC. It translates to CASSSSLTVTYEQYF. J is TRBJ2-7 and V is TRBV19; D is unclear. Trimming pared 5 bases from V and 2 bases from J, leaving 16 bases between. The CDR3 is made up of 15 amino acids. Germline CDR1 LNHDA, CDR2 SQIVND (reference sequence).

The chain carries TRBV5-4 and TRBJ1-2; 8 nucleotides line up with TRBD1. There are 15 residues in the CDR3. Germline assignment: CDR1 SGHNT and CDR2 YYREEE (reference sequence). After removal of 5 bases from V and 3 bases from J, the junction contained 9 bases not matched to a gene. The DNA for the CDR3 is TGTGCCAGCAGTCCGGACAGGGCCTTACACTATGGCTACACCTTC. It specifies CASSPDRALHYGYTF. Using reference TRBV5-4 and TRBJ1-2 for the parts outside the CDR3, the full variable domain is ETGVTQSPTHLIKTRGQQVTLRCSSQSGHNTVSWYQQALGQGPQFIFQYYREEENGRGNFPPRFSGLQFPNYSSELNVNALELDDSALYLCASSPDRALHYGYTFGSGTRLTVV.

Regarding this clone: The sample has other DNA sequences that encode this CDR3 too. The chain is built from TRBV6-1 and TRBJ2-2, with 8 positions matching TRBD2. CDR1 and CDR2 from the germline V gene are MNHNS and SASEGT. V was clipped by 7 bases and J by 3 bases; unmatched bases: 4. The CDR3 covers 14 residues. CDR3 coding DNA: TGTGCCAGCACTGCGGGGGGATACACCGGGGAGCTGTTTTTT. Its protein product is CASTAGGYTGELFF.

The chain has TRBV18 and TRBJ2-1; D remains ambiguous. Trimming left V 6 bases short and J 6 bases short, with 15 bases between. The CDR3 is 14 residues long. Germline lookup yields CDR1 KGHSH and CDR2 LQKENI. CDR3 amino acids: CASSSVQEGNEQFF. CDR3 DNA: TGTGCCAGCTCTTCAGTCCAGGAAGGCAATGAGCAGTTCTTC.

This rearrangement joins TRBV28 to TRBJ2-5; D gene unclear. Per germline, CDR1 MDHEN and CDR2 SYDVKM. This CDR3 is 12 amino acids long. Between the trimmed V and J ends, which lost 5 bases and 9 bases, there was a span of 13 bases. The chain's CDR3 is CASSAPRQSQYF. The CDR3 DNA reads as TGTGCCAGCAGTGCCCCCAGACAATCCCAGTACTTC.

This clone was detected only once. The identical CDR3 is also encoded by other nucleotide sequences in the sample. The CDR3 DNA sequence: TGTGCCAGCAGCTTGGAACTAGCGGGAGGACCTAACTACAATGAGCAGTTCTTC. This translates into CASSLELAGGPNYNEQFF. V and J are TRBV5-4 and TRBJ2-1, with TRBD2 matching over 12 bases. V lost 0 bases, J lost 3 bases, and 7 bases stayed unmatched. CDR1 and CDR2 from the germline V gene are SGHNT and YYREEE (reference sequence). The CDR3 is 18 amino acids.

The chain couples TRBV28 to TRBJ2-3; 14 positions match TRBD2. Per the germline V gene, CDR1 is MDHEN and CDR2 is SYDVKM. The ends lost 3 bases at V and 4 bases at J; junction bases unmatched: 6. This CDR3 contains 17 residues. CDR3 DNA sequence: TGTGCCAGCAGTTTGGGGACTAGCGGGAGAGTTGCAGATACGCAGTATTTT. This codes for CASSLGTSGRVADTQYF.

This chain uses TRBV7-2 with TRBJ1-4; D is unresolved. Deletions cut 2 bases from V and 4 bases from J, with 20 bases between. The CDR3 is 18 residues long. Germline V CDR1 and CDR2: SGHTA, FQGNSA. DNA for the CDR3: TGTGCCAGCAGCTTACCAGTTACATCCACTCCGTTTAATGAAAAACTGTTTTTT. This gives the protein CASSLPVTSTPFNEKLFF.

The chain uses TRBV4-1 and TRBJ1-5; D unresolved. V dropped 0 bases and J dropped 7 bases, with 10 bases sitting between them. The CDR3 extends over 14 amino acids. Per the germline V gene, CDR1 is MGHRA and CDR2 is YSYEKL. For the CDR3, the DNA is TGCGCCAGCAGCCAAGATTCGGCTCGCCAGCCCCAGCATTTT. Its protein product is CASSQDSARQPQHF.

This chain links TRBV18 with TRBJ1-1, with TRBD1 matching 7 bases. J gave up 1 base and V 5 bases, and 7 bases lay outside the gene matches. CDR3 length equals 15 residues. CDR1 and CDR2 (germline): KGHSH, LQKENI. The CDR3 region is CASSIGQDWNTEAFF. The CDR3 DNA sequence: TGTGCCAGCTCAATTGGACAGGACTGGAACACTGAAGCTTTCTTT.

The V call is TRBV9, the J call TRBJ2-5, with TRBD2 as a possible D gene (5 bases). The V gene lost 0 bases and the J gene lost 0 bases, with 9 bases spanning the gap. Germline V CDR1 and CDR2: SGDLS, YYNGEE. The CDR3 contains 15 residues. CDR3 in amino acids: CASSVGTGNQETQYF. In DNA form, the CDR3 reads TGTGCCAGCAGCGTAGGGACGGGGAACCAAGAGACCCAGTACTTC.

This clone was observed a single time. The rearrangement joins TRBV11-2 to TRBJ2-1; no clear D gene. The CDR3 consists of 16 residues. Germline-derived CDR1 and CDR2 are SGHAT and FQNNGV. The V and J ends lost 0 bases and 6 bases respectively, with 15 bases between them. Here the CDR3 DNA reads TGTGCCAGCAGCTTAGATACAGCCGGGTTCTCCAATGAGCAGTTCTTC. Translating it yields CASSLDTAGFSNEQFF.

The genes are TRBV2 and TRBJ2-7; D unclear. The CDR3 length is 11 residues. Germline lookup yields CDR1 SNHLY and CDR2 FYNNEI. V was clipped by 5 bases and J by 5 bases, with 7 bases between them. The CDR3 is CASSSLDEQYF. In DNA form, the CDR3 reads TGTGCCAGCAGTAGCCTCGACGAGCAGTACTTC.

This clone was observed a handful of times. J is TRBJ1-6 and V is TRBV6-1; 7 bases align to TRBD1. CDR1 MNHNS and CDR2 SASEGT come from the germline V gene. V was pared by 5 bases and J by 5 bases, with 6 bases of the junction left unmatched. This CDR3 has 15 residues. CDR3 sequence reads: CASSRDSPNNSPLHF. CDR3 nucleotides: TGTGCCAGCAGTAGGGACAGCCCTAATAATTCACCCCTCCACTTT.

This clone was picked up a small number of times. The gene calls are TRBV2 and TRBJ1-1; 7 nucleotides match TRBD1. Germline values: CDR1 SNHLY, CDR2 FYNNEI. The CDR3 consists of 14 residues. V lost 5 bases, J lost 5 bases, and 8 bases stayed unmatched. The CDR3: CASSYSQGGTEAFF. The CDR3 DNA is TGTGCCAGCAGTTACAGCCAGGGGGGAACTGAAGCTTTCTTT.

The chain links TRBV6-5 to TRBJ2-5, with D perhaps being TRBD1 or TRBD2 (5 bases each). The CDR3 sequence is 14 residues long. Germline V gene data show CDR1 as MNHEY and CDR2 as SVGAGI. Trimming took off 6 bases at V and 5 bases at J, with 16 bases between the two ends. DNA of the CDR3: TGTGCCAGCAGCACCGGTGGGGACGGGGAGACCCAGTACTTC. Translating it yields CASSTGGDGETQYF.